This T cell receptor beta chain was documented in a study of CD8+ T cells in alopecia areata. The sample holds one count of this clone. Germline V gives CDR1 SQVTM, CDR2 ANQGSEA. J was trimmed by 1 base and V by 7 bases; bases with no gene match: 4. CDR3 length: 13 amino acids. Extraction of RNA preceded its reverse transcription into cDNA, which served as the sequencing template. The method was immunoSEQ multiplex PCR; TCRdb's version includes in-frame clones alone and lacks a portion of them. The table records about 150,000 clones, about 51% of them present only once. The source was CD8+ T cells sorted from blood, collected at week 0. The sequence was obtained from a human donor with alopecia areata. V and J are TRBV29-1 and TRBJ2-4; 7 nucleotides line up with TRBD1. The CDR3 DNA is TGCAGCGCCTGGGACAGCGCCAAAAACATTCAGTACTTC. Its translation: CSAWDSAKNIQYF.